The sequence of this T cell receptor beta chain was determined in a study of blood T cell repertoires in COVID-19. V lost 1 base to trimming and J lost 5 bases; unmatched junction nucleotides: 8. The CDR3 spans 16 residues. The V gene's germline CDR1 is MNHNS and CDR2 SASEGT. Residents of about 25 US areas, aged roughly 18 to 89 years, made up the participants. TCRdb's copy holds only in-frame clones and misses some; the assay was immunoSEQ multiplex PCR. The sample carries over 200,000 clones, roughly 86% recorded once. The clonotype originates from a man aged 18 to 29 with acute COVID-19. The sequenced material came from PBMCs or T cells enriched from blood (not recorded which). V is TRBV6-1 and J is TRBJ2-7; 10 positions match TRBD2. CDR3 sequence reads: CASSEDGAGGTHEQYF. CDR3 DNA: TGTGCCAGCAGTGAAGATGGAGCGGGAGGGACCCACGAGCAGTACTTC.